The rows below give T cell receptor beta chains drawn from one sample of a study of identical twins. TCRdb itself ran the 5' RACE reads through MiXCR, one entry per CDR3 protein. The sample comprises under 800,000 distinct CDR3 sequences, less than 25% of which are singletons, and over 4% rests with the top ten. The data also belong to a second study, concerning T cells expressing NK-cell markers.

The sample taken for sequencing was PBMCs. The receptors stem from a woman younger than 30 in good health. The CDR3 runs from the conserved cysteine through the conserved F or W. Fields, in order: clone size, V gene, D gene, J gene, CDR3 protein, CDR3 DNA. The D gene is left open where the match is weak. Size is stated for part of the rows, as once, few or many counts, or as a class when the clone is expanded.

clone_size: .; v_call: TRBV30; d_call: .; j_call: TRBJ1-1; cdr3_aa: CAWIRVNTEAFF; cdr3_nt: TGTGCCTGGATCCGGGTAAACACTGAAGCTTTCTTT
clone_size: .; v_call: TRBV20-1; d_call: .; j_call: TRBJ2-7; cdr3_aa: CSATESQYEQYF; cdr3_nt: TGCAGTGCTACGGAAAGCCAGTACGAGCAGTACTTC
clone_size: few; v_call: TRBV10-3; d_call: .; j_call: TRBJ2-5; cdr3_aa: CAISEGGADRETQYF; cdr3_nt: TGTGCCATCAGTGAGGGGGGAGCGGATCGGGAGACCCAGTACTTC
clone_size: .; v_call: TRBV20-1; d_call: .; j_call: TRBJ2-7; cdr3_aa: CSAAVRGTYEQYF; cdr3_nt: TGCAGTGCGGCCGTCAGGGGTACCTACGAGCAGTACTTC
clone_size: many; v_call: TRBV6-5; d_call: .; j_call: TRBJ2-1; cdr3_aa: CASSYAGGGSYNEQFF; cdr3_nt: TGTGCCAGCAGTTATGCCGGGGGAGGCTCCTACAATGAGCAGTTCTTC
clone_size: .; v_call: TRBV7-2; d_call: .; j_call: TRBJ1-2; cdr3_aa: CASSLVRAGGYTF; cdr3_nt: TGTGCCAGCAGCTTAGTACGGGCGGGTGGCTACACCTTC
clone_size: .; v_call: TRBV20-1; d_call: TRBD1; j_call: TRBJ2-7; cdr3_aa: CSAIILDRAYEQYF; cdr3_nt: TGCAGTGCTATAATCCTAGACAGGGCCTACGAGCAGTACTTC
clone_size: .; v_call: TRBV5-1; d_call: .; j_call: TRBJ2-7; cdr3_aa: CASSLAPGFSSYEQYF; cdr3_nt: TGCGCCAGCAGCTTGGCCCCGGGTTTTAGCTCCTACGAGCAGTACTTC
clone_size: few; v_call: TRBV20-1; d_call: TRBD2; j_call: TRBJ2-4; cdr3_aa: CSARLREAGENIQYF; cdr3_nt: TGCAGTGCTAGGCTCCGGGAGGCGGGCGAAAACATTCAGTACTTC
clone_size: many; v_call: TRBV24-1; d_call: .; j_call: TRBJ2-5; cdr3_aa: CATSLLTVYQETQYF; cdr3_nt: TGTGCCACCTCCCTTTTGACAGTGTACCAAGAGACCCAGTACTTC
clone_size: few; v_call: TRBV7-2; d_call: TRBD2; j_call: TRBJ2-5; cdr3_aa: CASSHSSGKETQYF; cdr3_nt: TGTGCCAGCAGCCATTCTAGCGGTAAAGAGACCCAGTACTTC
clone_size: few; v_call: TRBV6-1; d_call: .; j_call: TRBJ2-5; cdr3_aa: CASRRGVQETQYF; cdr3_nt: TGTGCCAGCCGGAGGGGGGTACAAGAGACCCAGTACTTC
clone_size: .; v_call: TRBV12-3/TRBV12-4; d_call: TRBD1; j_call: TRBJ2-7; cdr3_aa: CASSSTGAEQYF; cdr3_nt: TGTGCCAGCAGCTCGACAGGGGCCGAGCAGTACTTC
clone_size: many; v_call: TRBV9; d_call: .; j_call: TRBJ1-3; cdr3_aa: CASSVEAHSGNTIYF; cdr3_nt: TGTGCCAGCAGCGTAGAGGCGCACTCTGGAAACACCATATATTTT
clone_size: few; v_call: TRBV29-1; d_call: TRBD1; j_call: TRBJ2-7; cdr3_aa: CSIWDRLTYEQYF; cdr3_nt: TGCAGCATATGGGACAGATTGACCTACGAGCAGTACTTC
clone_size: few; v_call: TRBV5-1; d_call: TRBD2; j_call: TRBJ2-5; cdr3_aa: CASSAGLAGEETQYF; cdr3_nt: TGCGCCAGCAGCGCCGGTCTAGCGGGGGAAGAGACCCAGTACTTC
clone_size: .; v_call: TRBV5-4; d_call: TRBD1; j_call: TRBJ2-1; cdr3_aa: CASNNRDRGYNEQFF; cdr3_nt: TGTGCCAGCAACAACCGGGACAGGGGATACAATGAGCAGTTCTTC
clone_size: .; v_call: TRBV18; d_call: TRBD1; j_call: TRBJ1-5; cdr3_aa: CASSQYRGEPQHF; cdr3_nt: TGTGCCAGCTCACAGTACAGGGGAGAGCCCCAGCATTTT
clone_size: few; v_call: TRBV4-3; d_call: TRBD2; j_call: TRBJ2-7; cdr3_aa: CASSQSHSGKHSYEQYF; cdr3_nt: TGCGCCAGCAGCCAGTCTCATAGCGGGAAGCACTCCTACGAGCAGTACTTC
clone_size: many; v_call: TRBV3-1; d_call: .; j_call: TRBJ1-2; cdr3_aa: CASSQDYARQGSGGYTF; cdr3_nt: TGTGCCAGCAGCCAAGATTATGCAAGACAAGGCTCAGGAGGCTACACCTTC
clone_size: few; v_call: TRBV27; d_call: .; j_call: TRBJ2-5; cdr3_aa: CASSSRPFSGMGTQYF; cdr3_nt: TGTGCCAGCAGTTCCCGCCCCTTCTCTGGGATGGGGACCCAGTACTTC
clone_size: few; v_call: TRBV11-2; d_call: TRBD2; j_call: TRBJ2-5; cdr3_aa: CASSLVDSGRGLEETQYF; cdr3_nt: TGTGCCAGCAGCTTAGTTGATAGCGGGAGAGGCCTTGAAGAGACCCAGTACTTC
clone_size: many; v_call: TRBV20-1; d_call: .; j_call: TRBJ1-2; cdr3_aa: CSARETAKRSYGYTF; cdr3_nt: TGCAGTGCTAGAGAGACAGCAAAACGAAGCTATGGCTACACCTTC
clone_size: .; v_call: TRBV29-1; d_call: .; j_call: TRBJ2-5; cdr3_aa: CSVPSSIAFLVKETQYF; cdr3_nt: TGCAGCGTCCCCAGTTCGATTGCCTTTTTAGTGAAAGAGACCCAGTACTTC
clone_size: .; v_call: TRBV5-1; d_call: .; j_call: TRBJ1-1; cdr3_aa: CASSLAQVVYAEAFF; cdr3_nt: TGCGCCAGCAGCTTGGCCCAGGTTGTATACGCTGAAGCTTTCTTT
clone_size: .; v_call: TRBV6-1; d_call: .; j_call: TRBJ2-7; cdr3_aa: CASSEAGQRRQYF; cdr3_nt: TGTGCCAGCAGTGAAGCGGGCCAGAGACGGCAGTACTTC
clone_size: .; v_call: TRBV6-1; d_call: .; j_call: TRBJ2-7; cdr3_aa: CASSPLRGLSSYEQYF; cdr3_nt: TGTGCCAGCAGTCCCCTTCGGGGGTTAAGCTCCTACGAGCAGTACTTC
clone_size: few; v_call: TRBV12-3/TRBV12-4; d_call: TRBD1; j_call: TRBJ2-1; cdr3_aa: CASSLTGVNEQFF; cdr3_nt: TGTGCCAGCAGCCTAACAGGGGTCAATGAGCAGTTCTTC
clone_size: few; v_call: TRBV6-1; d_call: TRBD1; j_call: TRBJ1-2; cdr3_aa: CASSPDRGAHYTF; cdr3_nt: TGTGCCAGCAGTCCCGACAGGGGTGCCCACTACACCTTC
clone_size: few; v_call: TRBV20-1; d_call: .; j_call: TRBJ2-4; cdr3_aa: CSAEIQAKQYF; cdr3_nt: TGCAGTGCTGAGATCCAGGCCAAACAGTACTTC
clone_size: few; v_call: TRBV18; d_call: .; j_call: TRBJ2-5; cdr3_aa: CASSPVVQETQYF; cdr3_nt: TGTGCCAGCTCACCAGTGGTACAAGAGACCCAGTACTTC
clone_size: few; v_call: TRBV10-2; d_call: .; j_call: TRBJ1-5; cdr3_aa: CASSEYNRGDNQPQHF; cdr3_nt: TGCGCCAGCAGTGAGTATAATCGGGGCGACAATCAGCCCCAGCATTTT
clone_size: .; v_call: TRBV5-1; d_call: .; j_call: TRBJ1-2; cdr3_aa: CASSWVIITYGYTF; cdr3_nt: TGCGCCAGCAGCTGGGTTATTATAACCTATGGCTACACCTTC
clone_size: .; v_call: TRBV12-3/TRBV12-4; d_call: .; j_call: TRBJ2-3; cdr3_aa: CASSRGGQDTQYF; cdr3_nt: TGTGCCAGCAGTAGGGGGGGCCAGGATACGCAGTATTTT
clone_size: .; v_call: TRBV6-1; d_call: .; j_call: TRBJ1-1; cdr3_aa: CASRPPGLLAEAFF; cdr3_nt: TGTGCCAGCAGACCTCCAGGGTTGCTCGCTGAAGCTTTCTTT
clone_size: few; v_call: TRBV9; d_call: TRBD1; j_call: TRBJ1-2; cdr3_aa: CASSASGTALGYTF; cdr3_nt: TGTGCCAGCAGCGCCAGCGGGACAGCGCTTGGCTACACCTTC